Listed below are T cell receptor beta chains from one sample, sequenced in a study of blood T cell repertoires in COVID-19. The protocol was immunoSEQ multiplex PCR, while the TCRdb copy is restricted to in-frame clones and leaves out a portion. The sample yields about 46,000 clones, around 82% seen once. Sample: peripheral blood. Receptors originate from a woman of 80 years or more with acute or convalescent COVID-19. Each CDR3 is given with its conserved first and last residue. D genes are given only for firm matches. Not every row has a clone size; where given, it reads once, few, many or a size class.

abundance: .; d_gene: .; j_gene: TRBJ2-2; v_gene: TRBV6-6; CDR3nt: TGTGCCAGCGCTAGGAAGTCGAACACCGGGGAGCTGTTTTTT; CDR3aa: CASARKSNTGELFF
abundance: .; d_gene: TRBD2; j_gene: TRBJ2-2; v_gene: TRBV11-2; CDR3nt: TGTGCCAGCAGCTTAATCCCGGGGGGCACCGGGGAGCTGTTTTTT; CDR3aa: CASSLIPGGTGELFF
abundance: .; d_gene: .; j_gene: TRBJ1-2; v_gene: TRBV20-1; CDR3nt: TGCAGTGCCATAAGGGGGTATGGCTACACCTTC; CDR3aa: CSAIRGYGYTF
abundance: .; d_gene: TRBD1; j_gene: TRBJ1-2; v_gene: TRBV6-5; CDR3nt: TGTGCCAGCAGGGGACAGGTTTTTAACTATGGCTACACCTTC; CDR3aa: CASRGQVFNYGYTF
abundance: .; d_gene: TRBD1; j_gene: TRBJ2-7; v_gene: TRBV2; CDR3nt: TGTGCCAGCAGTCCGGGACAGGGTCCCTACTACGAGCAGTACTTC; CDR3aa: CASSPGQGPYYEQYF
abundance: .; d_gene: TRBD1; j_gene: TRBJ1-2; v_gene: TRBV6-6; CDR3nt: TGTGCCAGCAGTTACTCACAGGGGCCCTGGGGCTATGGCTACACCTTC; CDR3aa: CASSYSQGPWGYGYTF
abundance: .; d_gene: TRBD1; j_gene: TRBJ2-7; v_gene: TRBV6-6; CDR3nt: TGTGCCAGCAGTGACCCGGGACAGGGGCCCTACGAGCAGTACTTC; CDR3aa: CASSDPGQGPYEQYF
abundance: .; d_gene: TRBD1; j_gene: TRBJ2-7; v_gene: TRBV6-6; CDR3nt: TGTGCCAGCAGTTACTCGGGACAGAAACCTACCTACGAGCAGTACTTC; CDR3aa: CASSYSGQKPTYEQYF
abundance: .; d_gene: .; j_gene: TRBJ1-6; v_gene: TRBV19; CDR3nt: TGTGCCGTTGGAGGCAGGAATAATTCACCCCTCCACTTT; CDR3aa: CAVGGRNNSPLHF
abundance: .; d_gene: .; j_gene: TRBJ1-1; v_gene: TRBV12-3/TRBV12-4; CDR3nt: TGTGCCAGCAGTCCCCCGGCGGGCGAAGCTTTCTTT; CDR3aa: CASSPPAGEAFF
abundance: .; d_gene: TRBD1; j_gene: TRBJ1-2; v_gene: TRBV30; CDR3nt: TGTGCCTGGAGTGGACAGGGGCCAATCTATGGCTACACCTTC; CDR3aa: CAWSGQGPIYGYTF
abundance: .; d_gene: TRBD1; j_gene: TRBJ2-7; v_gene: TRBV6-5; CDR3nt: TGTGCCAGCGGCCGGGACAGGGGTTACGAGCAGTACTTC; CDR3aa: CASGRDRGYEQYF
abundance: .; d_gene: .; j_gene: TRBJ2-1; v_gene: TRBV6-6; CDR3nt: TGTGCCAGCAGTTACTCACAGGGTTCCTACAATGAGCAGTTCTTC; CDR3aa: CASSYSQGSYNEQFF
abundance: .; d_gene: TRBD2; j_gene: TRBJ2-5; v_gene: TRBV7-7; CDR3nt: TGTGCTAGCAGCCCATCGGGGGGTGGAGAGACCCAGTACTTC; CDR3aa: CASSPSGGGETQYF
abundance: .; d_gene: .; j_gene: TRBJ1-1; v_gene: TRBV28; CDR3nt: TGTGCCAGCAGTTTACTAACAGCCGGAGCTTTCTTT; CDR3aa: CASSLLTAGAFF
abundance: .; d_gene: .; j_gene: TRBJ2-6; v_gene: TRBV4-1; CDR3nt: TGCGCCAGCAGCCAAGATTTCGGGAAGTGGGACTCTGGGGCCAACGTCCTGACTTTC; CDR3aa: CASSQDFGKWDSGANVLTF
abundance: once; d_gene: .; j_gene: TRBJ2-2; v_gene: TRBV6-5; CDR3nt: TGTGCCAGCACCACGGGGGTGGCGAGCACCGGGGAGCTGTTTTTT; CDR3aa: CASTTGVASTGELFF
abundance: few; d_gene: .; j_gene: TRBJ1-1; v_gene: TRBV30; CDR3nt: TGTGCCTGGAGTGACGGGGGTTTTGCTGAAGCTTTCTTT; CDR3aa: CAWSDGGFAEAFF
abundance: medium-sized; d_gene: .; j_gene: TRBJ2-7; v_gene: TRBV7-7; CDR3nt: TGTGCTAGCAGCTTAGAGACAGGCTACGAGCAGTACTTC; CDR3aa: CASSLETGYEQYF
abundance: .; d_gene: TRBD1; j_gene: TRBJ2-2; v_gene: TRBV3-1/TRBV3-2; CDR3nt: TGTGCCAGCAGCCGACAGGGTGTCGACACCGGGGAGCTGTTTTTT; CDR3aa: CASSRQGVDTGELFF
abundance: .; d_gene: .; j_gene: TRBJ2-7; v_gene: TRBV7-2; CDR3nt: TGTGCCAGCAGCCGGCCGGGACACCTCTACGAGCAGTACTTC; CDR3aa: CASSRPGHLYEQYF
abundance: .; d_gene: .; j_gene: TRBJ2-7; v_gene: TRBV5-1; CDR3nt: TGCGCCAGCAGCCTCGAGGGGGGGGAGCCCGGGAACGAGCAGTACTTC; CDR3aa: CASSLEGGEPGNEQYF
abundance: .; d_gene: .; j_gene: TRBJ1-2; v_gene: TRBV6-1; CDR3nt: TGTGCCAGCAGTGAAGCCGGGGACTATGGCTACACCTTC; CDR3aa: CASSEAGDYGYTF
abundance: once; d_gene: .; j_gene: TRBJ1-3; v_gene: TRBV2; CDR3nt: TGTGCCAGCACGAGTCAACGTCAGGGACTGGGGTACTCTGGAAACACCATATATTTT; CDR3aa: CASTSQRQGLGYSGNTIYF
abundance: .; d_gene: .; j_gene: TRBJ1-5; v_gene: TRBV6-5; CDR3nt: TGTGCCAGCAGTTACAGCGATGGGAGCAATCAGCCCCAGCATTTT; CDR3aa: CASSYSDGSNQPQHF
abundance: .; d_gene: .; j_gene: TRBJ2-1; v_gene: TRBV29-1; CDR3nt: TGCAGCTCGAGGGCGGCAGGGGCTTACAATGAGCAGTTCTTC; CDR3aa: CSSRAAGAYNEQFF
abundance: .; d_gene: .; j_gene: TRBJ1-1; v_gene: TRBV18; CDR3nt: TGTGCCAGCTCACTACGAGCGGGGCGCACTGAAGCTTTCTTT; CDR3aa: CASSLRAGRTEAFF
abundance: .; d_gene: TRBD1; j_gene: TRBJ2-7; v_gene: TRBV4-1; CDR3nt: TGCGCCAGCAGCCAAGATGGACAGGCGAGCTCCTACGAGCAGTACTTC; CDR3aa: CASSQDGQASSYEQYF
abundance: .; d_gene: TRBD1; j_gene: TRBJ1-5; v_gene: TRBV19; CDR3nt: TGTGCCAGTAAATCGGGCGACAGGGGGATTAATCAGCCCCAGCATTTT; CDR3aa: CASKSGDRGINQPQHF
abundance: .; d_gene: TRBD1; j_gene: TRBJ2-3; v_gene: TRBV7-3; CDR3nt: TGTGCCAGCAGCCCTGGGACAGGGAAAGGCACAGATACGCAGTATTTT; CDR3aa: CASSPGTGKGTDTQYF
abundance: few; d_gene: .; j_gene: TRBJ2-5; v_gene: TRBV7-2; CDR3nt: TGTGCCAGCAGCTTAATAGCGGGACAGGGAAGTGAGACCCAGTACTTC; CDR3aa: CASSLIAGQGSETQYF
abundance: .; d_gene: .; j_gene: TRBJ2-1; v_gene: TRBV7-9; CDR3nt: TGTGCCAGCAGCTTAGATCCGGGGGACTCCTACAATGAGCAGTTCTTC; CDR3aa: CASSLDPGDSYNEQFF
abundance: .; d_gene: .; j_gene: TRBJ1-1; v_gene: TRBV19; CDR3nt: TGTGCCAGTAGTAAAAACGGGGGGAACACTGAAGCTTTCTTT; CDR3aa: CASSKNGGNTEAFF
abundance: once; d_gene: TRBD1; j_gene: TRBJ1-2; v_gene: TRBV19; CDR3nt: TGTGCCAGTAGTGCCGGGACAGGGATGTACTATGGCTACACCTTC; CDR3aa: CASSAGTGMYYGYTF
abundance: .; d_gene: TRBD1; j_gene: TRBJ1-2; v_gene: TRBV5-4; CDR3nt: TGTGCCAGCAGCTTGGCCCTAGCGACAGGGGGCAAGGGCTACACCTTC; CDR3aa: CASSLALATGGKGYTF
abundance: once; d_gene: TRBD1; j_gene: TRBJ2-1; v_gene: TRBV3-1/TRBV3-2; CDR3nt: TGTGCCAGCAGCTTAAGACAGGGTACGTACAATGAGCAGTTCTTC; CDR3aa: CASSLRQGTYNEQFF
abundance: .; d_gene: TRBD1; j_gene: TRBJ2-3; v_gene: TRBV6-5; CDR3nt: TGTGCCAGCAGTTCCCACCGGGACAGGGGCACAGATACGCAGTATTTT; CDR3aa: CASSSHRDRGTDTQYF
abundance: .; d_gene: .; j_gene: TRBJ1-2; v_gene: TRBV5-1; CDR3nt: TGCGCCAGCAGCCTTGACAGTAACTATGGCTACACCTTC; CDR3aa: CASSLDSNYGYTF
abundance: .; d_gene: .; j_gene: TRBJ1-5; v_gene: TRBV19; CDR3nt: TGTGCCAGTAGTATACAGGCGATACAGCCCCAGCATTTT; CDR3aa: CASSIQAIQPQHF
abundance: .; d_gene: TRBD1; j_gene: TRBJ1-1; v_gene: TRBV3-1/TRBV3-2; CDR3nt: TGTGCCAGCAGCCAACAACTGGACAGGGGGCGAATAATAGTGAGGGGCACTGAAGCTTTCTTT; CDR3aa: CASSQQLDRGRIIVRGTEAFF
abundance: .; d_gene: TRBD2; j_gene: TRBJ2-3; v_gene: TRBV3-1/TRBV3-2; CDR3nt: TGTGCCAGCAGCCCTAGCGGGTCAGATACGCAGTATTTT; CDR3aa: CASSPSGSDTQYF
abundance: .; d_gene: TRBD1; j_gene: TRBJ2-7; v_gene: TRBV7-2; CDR3nt: TGTGCCAGCAGCTTAGGAGGAACAGGGGCGGAGTACTTC; CDR3aa: CASSLGGTGAEYF
abundance: .; d_gene: .; j_gene: TRBJ1-4; v_gene: TRBV21-1; CDR3nt: TGTGCCAGCAGCAAAGGTGACCGGGACACCAAAAAAACCTCAAGGATCCTGTTTTTT; CDR3aa: CASSKGDRDTKKTSRILFF
abundance: few; d_gene: .; j_gene: TRBJ2-7; v_gene: TRBV11-2; CDR3nt: TGTGCCAGCGGGATGACAGCCTACGAGCAGTACTTC; CDR3aa: CASGMTAYEQYF
abundance: .; d_gene: .; j_gene: TRBJ1-1; v_gene: TRBV19; CDR3nt: TGTGCCAGTAGTCAGGCGTACACTGAAGCTTTCTTT; CDR3aa: CASSQAYTEAFF
abundance: once; d_gene: TRBD1; j_gene: TRBJ1-3; v_gene: TRBV7-9; CDR3nt: TGTGCCAGCAGCAAGACAGGGACGGGAAACACCATATATTTT; CDR3aa: CASSKTGTGNTIYF
abundance: .; d_gene: TRBD2; j_gene: TRBJ2-3; v_gene: TRBV4-2; CDR3nt: TGTGCCAGCAGCCAAGATGGAGCTAGCGGGGGGGCAGATACGCAGTATTTT; CDR3aa: CASSQDGASGGADTQYF
abundance: .; d_gene: .; j_gene: TRBJ2-5; v_gene: TRBV6-2/TRBV6-3; CDR3nt: TGTGCCAGCAGTTACTTTGACAGACGAGAGACCCAGTACTTC; CDR3aa: CASSYFDRRETQYF
abundance: .; d_gene: .; j_gene: TRBJ2-3; v_gene: TRBV2; CDR3nt: TGTGCCAGCAGTTTTGATTTGGTGGCAGGGGCCACAGATACGCAGTATTTT; CDR3aa: CASSFDLVAGATDTQYF
abundance: .; d_gene: .; j_gene: TRBJ1-6; v_gene: TRBV7-9; CDR3nt: TGTGCCAGCAGCTTTGAGGGAATCAATAATTCACCCCTCCACTTT; CDR3aa: CASSFEGINNSPLHF
abundance: .; d_gene: .; j_gene: TRBJ2-6; v_gene: TRBV7-9; CDR3nt: TGTGCCCCCGGGGATTCTGGGGCCAACGTCCTGACTTTC; CDR3aa: CAPGDSGANVLTF
abundance: .; d_gene: TRBD2; j_gene: TRBJ2-3; v_gene: TRBV27; CDR3nt: TGTGCCAGCAGTTTATCCCCGGGACTAGCGGGACGCACAGATACGCAGTATTTT; CDR3aa: CASSLSPGLAGRTDTQYF
abundance: .; d_gene: .; j_gene: TRBJ1-2; v_gene: TRBV7-9; CDR3nt: TGTGCCAGCAGCTTGGTCGGGACACCTAACTATGGCTACACCTTC; CDR3aa: CASSLVGTPNYGYTF
abundance: .; d_gene: .; j_gene: TRBJ1-5; v_gene: TRBV25-1; CDR3nt: TGTGCCAGCAGTGAAACAGGGAAAATCGGCCTCCAGCCCCAGCATTTT; CDR3aa: CASSETGKIGLQPQHF
abundance: .; d_gene: .; j_gene: TRBJ1-3; v_gene: TRBV10-3; CDR3nt: TGTGCCATCAGTGAAGGGGTTACCTCTGGAAACACCATATATTTT; CDR3aa: CAISEGVTSGNTIYF